This T cell receptor (beta chain) was sequenced during a study of CD8 T cells in Susac syndrome (dated by TCRdb to the late 2010s). At the level of the whole study: Whether CD8+ T cell activation and differentiation in Susac syndrome was antigen driven was tested using repertoire sequencing.

High-throughput TCR beta sequencing profiled peripheral blood CD8+ and CD4+ T cells from healthy donors, Susac syndrome patients and multiple sclerosis patients. The multiple sclerosis controls were treatment-naive patients who had stable or active relapsing-remitting disease and met the revised McDonald criteria. CD8+ TEMRA cells were enriched by FACS, while bulk CD8+ and CD4+ T cells were purified by magnetic negative isolation. Blood was collected in EDTA tubes and processed within 24 hours, with PBMCs isolated through density gradient centrifugation. PBMCs intended for TCR sequencing were cryopreserved in liquid nitrogen and were subsequently thawed in a 37 degrees C water bath. The sorted or isolated CD4+, CD8+ and CD8+ TEMRA cells reached a purity of at least 90%. This clonotype was observed once. The antigen it binds to is not known. There are no base qualities to consult, and no much larger clone falls within one base. Evidence from one read is weak.

Trimming leaves V shorter by 4 bases and J shorter by 6 bases, with the junction holding 9 bases beyond the gene matches. From the germline V gene, CDR1 is SGHRS and CDR2 is YFSETQ. The CDR3 measures 14 amino acids from cysteine to phenylalanine. The sequence is cut down to CDR3 DNA, 42 bases in frame from base 1. RNA was extracted using the RNeasy kit, and about 0.45 to 1 ug of the RNA was reverse transcribed with random hexamers. The immunoSEQ multiplex PCR assay, which covers 54 Vbeta and 13 Jbeta segments, was used to amplify TCR beta CDR3 regions. PCR amplification bias was corrected by using a synthetic template baseline for primer optimization and computational correction. From the authors' description of their analysis: Reads were annotated to V, D and J genes according to IMGT and were analyzed with immunoSEQ Analyzer, with only productive sequences retained. Clonality was calculated as one minus the Shannon entropy normalized by log2 of the number of productive unique sequences. For each patient and control, public and private clones were evaluated within the 100 most prevalent clones. Clones were defined as Susac-specific when absent from the healthy and MS cohorts, from approximately 1,100 published viral clones and from other ImmuneACCESS disease sequences. In TCRdb, the public reads were trimmed at Q25 with fastp and aligned with MiXCR, with productive beta chains retained. Rows matching on CDR3 protein sequence are summarized as one entry with the most common DNA and genes. TCRdb, rather than the study authors, made the V and J calls. This sample gives 300,000 to 350,000 distinct CDR3 sequences in total; 92% of them show up just once. Of the sample, about 0.07% falls within the top ten clones.

The paper as a whole reports these results and caveats: The number of individuals in the TCR sequencing and HLA analysis was acknowledged as relatively small.

The specimen was CD4+ T cells from PBMCs. The sequence links TRBV5-1 to TRBJ1-2, and 7 junction bases match TRBD1. This receptor was obtained from a human donor with multiple sclerosis. In nucleotide form, the sequence is TGCGCCAGCAGCCTGCCCGGCAGGGGGAATGGCTACACCTTC. Translation gives CASSLPGRGNGYTF.